This record looks at one T cell receptor beta chain sequence and its context. As yet, its antigen is unknown. Donor samples were obtained from healthy Caucasian individuals from Russia, aged roughly 6 to 95. This CDR3 is 16 amino acids long. Germline V gene data show CDR1 as MGHRA and CDR2 as YSYEKL. Trimming removed 0 bases from V and 0 bases from J; junction bases left unmatched: 4. The record originates from a study of blood T cells in healthy people across ages. General study results and limits: Higher naive T cell percentage went strongly together with higher TCR beta diversity. Those diversity estimates obtained from one million T cells were thought to be underestimates.

The authors ran a second PCR of 7 to 11 cycles using a sample-barcoded 5' primer and a J-beta primer mix. Each cDNA molecule carried a tag from a template-switch adaptor that contained 12 random nucleotides. TCRdb recomputed calls from the 5' RACE reads with MiXCR, one row per CDR3 protein. The sample lists approximately 810,000 distinct CDR3 sequences; roughly 35% were seen once. The sequence came from a man aged 18 to 30 in good health. The gene calls are TRBV4-1 and TRBJ2-7, with TRBD2 matching over 8 bases. Specimen: blood. The CDR3 loop reads CASSQDVSGASYEQYF. CDR3 nucleotide sequence: TGCGCCAGCAGCCAAGATGTTAGCGGGGCCTCCTACGAGCAGTACTTC.